Each of the 17 T cell receptor beta chains below was sequenced from the same sample in a study of blood T cell repertoires in COVID-19. The method was immunoSEQ multiplex PCR; TCRdb's version includes in-frame clones alone and lacks a portion of them. The sample lists 150,000 to 180,000 clones; roughly 84% were seen once. The sequencing sample was made of peripheral blood. These receptor sequences come from a man in his 60s with COVID-19, enrolled during active disease.

This sequence joins TRBV6-1 and TRBJ1-6; D might be TRBD1 (6 bases). Germline V gives CDR1 MNHNS, CDR2 SASEGT. V dropped 2 bases and J dropped 9 bases, with 11 bases sitting between them. This CDR3 has 14 amino acids. DNA of the CDR3: TGTGCCAGCAGTGAAACAGGGATCGGTTCACCCCTCCACTTT. Its protein is CASSETGIGSPLHF.

This chain connects TRBV18 to TRBJ1-5; no firm D call. Trimming pared 2 bases from V and 7 bases from J, leaving 15 bases between. Germline loops: CDR1 KGHSH, CDR2 LQKENI. The CDR3 covers 15 residues. CDR3 amino acids: CASSPIREIRQPQHF. The DNA of the CDR3 is TGTGCCAGCTCACCAATCCGGGAAATAAGGCAGCCCCAGCATTTT.

V is TRBV6-5 and J is TRBJ2-1; D is perhaps TRBD2 (6 bases). Deletions cut 3 bases from V and 9 bases from J, with 15 bases between. CDR3 length equals 14 residues. Germline CDR1 and CDR2: MNHEY and SVGAGI. The CDR3 sequence: CASSYIVGRSEQFF. CDR3 nucleotide sequence: TGTGCCAGCAGTTATATCGTGGGGAGGAGTGAGCAGTTCTTC.

This clone has a handful of counts. The rearrangement joins TRBV5-8 to TRBJ1-1, with 7 bases that match TRBD1. CDR1 and CDR2 (germline): SGHTS, YDEGEE. This CDR3 has 15 amino acids. Losses at the gene ends were 4 bases for V and 1 base for J; bases not matched to a gene: 7. CDR3 nucleotide sequence: TGTGCCAGCAGCCCAACGACAGGGAAGAACACTGAAGCTTTCTTT. Translation: CASSPTTGKNTEAFF.

The V and J genes are TRBV28 and TRBJ1-1; weak D call: TRBD1 (6 bases). This CDR3 contains 14 residues. Germline CDR1 and CDR2: MDHEN and SYDVKM. The V end was cut by 6 bases, the J end by 4 bases, with 15 bases between. DNA of the CDR3: TGTGCCAGCAGCAGAGTTCAGGGGACCACTGAAGCTTTCTTT. Its translation: CASSRVQGTTEAFF.

The V call is TRBV6-2 or TRBV6-3, the J call TRBJ2-7; TRBD1 agrees at 7 bases. CDR1 and CDR2 from the germline V gene are MNHEY and SVGEGT. Trimming removed 5 bases from V and 3 bases from J; junction bases left unmatched: 7. The CDR3 contains 14 residues. The CDR3 reads CASSATGVLYEQYF. CDR3 bases: TGTGCCAGCAGTGCCACAGGGGTGCTCTACGAGCAGTACTTC.

As for this clone: One end of the junction does not line up with germline, which may come from a read error. The chain carries TRBV28 and TRBJ2-7; 9 bases line up with TRBD2. Per the germline V gene, CDR1 is MDHEN and CDR2 is SYDVKM. This CDR3 contains 13 residues. CDR3 residues: CASHRPTAGGMDF. CDR3 bases: TGTGCCAGCCACCGGCCCACCGCGGGGGGGATGGACTTC.

CDR3 amino acids: CASSMGQGSNQPQHF. For the CDR3, the DNA is TGTGCCAGTAGTATGGGGCAGGGAAGCAATCAGCCCCAGCATTTT. This chain joins TRBV19 and TRBJ1-5, with a tentative D call TRBD1 (5 bases). The germline V and J ends were trimmed by 3 bases and 1 base, with 10 bases remaining between them. This CDR3 is built from 15 residues. Germline V gene lookup returns CDR1 LNHDA and CDR2 SQIVND (reference sequence). Supplemented by reference TRBV19 and TRBJ1-5, the full variable domain reads DGGITQSPKYLFRKEGQNVTLSCEQNLNHDAMYWYRQDPGQGLRLIYYSQIVNDFQKGDIAEGYSVSREKKESFPLTVTSAQKNPTAFYLCASSMGQGSNQPQHFGDGTRLSIL.

This clone is classed as medium-sized. This sequence joins TRBV7-8 and TRBJ1-5; 7 bases map to TRBD1. The germline V gene encodes CDR1 SGHVS and CDR2 FQNEAQ. Germline trimming cut 8 bases from V and 1 base from J; bases unmatched to any gene: 8. The CDR3 consists of 15 residues. Here the CDR3 DNA reads TGTGCCAGCTCCACAGGGGAAAGGAGCAATCAGCCCCAGCATTTT. It codes for CASSTGERSNQPQHF.

The rearrangement links TRBV19 to TRBJ2-3; 8 positions agree with TRBD1. The germline gives CDR1 LNHDA, CDR2 SQIVND (reference sequence). The CDR3 covers 16 residues. After removal of 3 bases from V and 5 bases from J, the junction contained 10 bases not matched to a gene. The CDR3 DNA is TGTGCCAGTAGTATCGCCAGGGGGCGCCGGCTAGATACGCAGTATTTT. Translating gives CASSIARGRRLDTQYF.

The CDR3, as DNA: TGTGCCAGCAGCCCAGGGGGCGGAAACTATGGCTACACCTTC. Protein: CASSPGGGNYGYTF. This chain connects TRBV6-5 to TRBJ1-2, with 8 positions matching TRBD1. Germline CDR1 MNHEY, CDR2 SVGAGI. The CDR3 totals 14 residues. V was clipped by 6 bases and J by 2 bases; unmatched bases: 5.

The chain couples TRBV7-9 to TRBJ2-7; D is uncertain. Germline V gene lookup returns CDR1 SEHNR and CDR2 FQNEAQ (reference sequence). The V and J ends lost 1 base and 3 bases respectively, with 10 bases between them. This CDR3 is built from 14 residues. As DNA, the CDR3 is TGTGCCAGCAGCTTAGAGGCGCCGGGCTACGAGCAGTACTTC. It codes for CASSLEAPGYEQYF.

This clone was detected a few times. The chain employs TRBV7-9 and TRBJ1-4, with D possibly matching TRBD1 (6 bases). The ends were cut back, 8 bases at V and 2 bases at J, with 9 bases in the middle. This CDR3 has 13 residues. Germline V gives CDR1 SEHNR, CDR2 FQNEAQ (reference sequence). The CDR3 spells CASEDRTNEKLFF. In nucleotides, the CDR3 is TGTGCCAGCGAAGACAGGACTAATGAAAAACTGTTTTTT.

This sequence joins TRBV18 and TRBJ2-1; 9 positions agree with TRBD1. The CDR3 has 13 residues. Germline trimming cut 4 bases from V and 7 bases from J; bases unmatched to any gene: 2. Germline V gene lookup returns CDR1 KGHSH and CDR2 LQKENI. The CDR3 sequence is CASSHGQGNEQFF. Written as DNA, the CDR3 is TGTGCCAGCTCACACGGACAGGGGAATGAGCAGTTCTTC. The entire variable domain, with the rest obtained from reference TRBV18 and TRBJ2-1, is as follows: NAGVMQNPRHLVRRRGQEARLRCSPMKGHSHVYWYRQLPEEGLKFMVYLQKENIIDESGMPKERFSAEFPKEGPSILRIQQVVRGDSAAYFCASSHGQGNEQFFGPGTRLTVL.

The chain links TRBV6-5 to TRBJ1-2; D gene unclear. CDR1 and CDR2 from the germline V gene are MNHEY and SVGAGI. Trimming removed 6 bases from V and 5 bases from J, with 13 bases in between. The CDR3 sequence is 13 residues long. This chain's CDR3 is CASSRGSEYGYTF. The CDR3 nucleotides read TGTGCCAGCAGCCGTGGTTCGGAGTATGGCTACACCTTC.

The J gene is TRBJ1-2, the V gene TRBV29-1, with 12 bases fitting TRBD1. CDR3 length: 13 amino acids. Losses at the gene ends were 7 bases for V and 8 bases for J; bases not matched to a gene: 8. Germline-derived CDR1 and CDR2 are SQVTM and ANQGSEA. The CDR3 bases are TGCAGCGCACCGGGACAGGGGGCAGGGGGCTACACCTTC. Protein sequence: CSAPGQGAGGYTF.

The chain has TRBV24-1 and TRBJ1-2; 7 bases fit TRBD1. Germline V gives CDR1 KGHDR, CDR2 SFDVKD. The CDR3 spans 12 residues. V shed 9 bases and J 8 bases; nucleotides not matched to a gene: 8. The CDR3 sequence: CATSTGYSGYTF. As DNA, the CDR3 is TGTGCCACCTCGACAGGGTACTCCGGCTACACCTTC.